Below, 19 T cell receptor beta chains from the same sample are listed, as sequenced in a study of CD8+ T cells in alopecia areata. Extracted RNA was reverse transcribed into cDNA, the sequencing template. This table comes from immunoSEQ multiplex PCR, and its TCRdb copy is limited to in-frame clones, with some not included. In the table there are 250,000 to 300,000 clones, 58% of which are singletons. Specified treatment: oral pan-JAK inhibitor, 5-10 mg twice daily. The material was CD4+ T cells sorted from blood, obtained at week 24, from a patient treated with tofacitinib. Receptors were obtained from a human donor with alopecia areata.

The chain couples TRBV28 to TRBJ2-6, with D perhaps TRBD1 (6 bases). V was clipped by 7 bases and J by 3 bases, with 16 bases between them. The germline gives CDR1 MDHEN, CDR2 SYDVKM. This CDR3 contains 16 residues. This chain's CDR3 is CASTLPVQGGANVLTF. DNA of the CDR3: TGTGCCAGCACCCTTCCTGTACAGGGTGGGGCCAACGTCCTGACTTTC.

This clone was counted between two and nine times. The gene calls are TRBV25-1 and TRBJ2-4; 9 bases are shared with TRBD1. Germline values: CDR1 MGHDK, CDR2 SYGVNS. The CDR3 is 16 amino acids. The J segment lost 3 bases and the V segment lost 4 bases, leaving 7 bases of the junction unmatched. The DNA for the CDR3 is TGTGCCAGCAGTGCCCGGACAGGGGAGGGCAAAAACATTCAGTACTTC. Translating it yields CASSARTGEGKNIQYF.

In this sample, this clone turned up a few times. The CDR3 DNA reads as TGCAGTGCTTCCCTCGACACTGAAGCTTTCTTT. Translating gives CSASLDTEAFF. This sequence joins TRBV20-1 and TRBJ1-1; no reliable D call. This CDR3 comprises 11 residues. The germline V gene has CDR1 DFQATT and CDR2 SNEGSKA (reference sequence). The germline V and J ends were trimmed by 5 bases and 3 bases, with 7 bases remaining between them.

This clone was picked up a small number of times. The genes are TRBV11-2 and TRBJ2-3; 9 nucleotides match TRBD2. V shed 1 base, J shed 2 bases, and the junction held 7 bases outside the gene matches. The CDR3 extends over 17 amino acids. Germline V gene sequence: CDR1 SGHAT, CDR2 FQNNGV. The CDR3 protein is CASSLALGLAFTDTQYF. Written as DNA, the CDR3 is TGTGCCAGCAGCTTAGCTCTGGGACTAGCATTCACAGATACGCAGTATTTT.

The chain employs TRBV18 and TRBJ2-1; no reliable D call. Trimming removed 3 bases from V and 5 bases from J, with 8 bases in between. This CDR3 region has 13 residues. CDR1 is KGHSH, CDR2 LQKENI, per germline. The CDR3 coding sequence is TGTGCCAGCTCACCCCAAATTAACAATGAGCAGTTCTTC. Translation: CASSPQINNEQFF. The complete variable domain, with remaining parts taken from reference TRBV18 and TRBJ2-1, reads NAGVMQNPRHLVRRRGQEARLRCSPMKGHSHVYWYRQLPEEGLKFMVYLQKENIIDESGMPKERFSAEFPKEGPSILRIQQVVRGDSAAYFCASSPQINNEQFFGPGTRLTVL.

The CDR3 region is CSVDVIGRGGRETQYF. CDR3 bases: TGCAGCGTTGATGTGATAGGGAGGGGCGGGAGGGAGACCCAGTACTTC. The chain is built from TRBV29-1 and TRBJ2-5; TRBD2 agrees at 8 bases. Germline CDR1 reads SQVTM; CDR2 reads ANQGSEA. The J segment lost 5 bases and the V segment lost 3 bases, leaving 14 bases of the junction unmatched. CDR3 length equals 16 residues.

This clone occurred a few times. V is TRBV2 and J is TRBJ2-2, with TRBD2 as a possible D gene (6 bases). Trimming shortened V by 2 bases and J by 4 bases, and 14 bases separated the two germline ends. This CDR3 region has 16 residues. Germline lookup yields CDR1 SNHLY and CDR2 FYNNEI. The CDR3 DNA reads TGTGCCAGCAGTGAACGGGCGGGGCCTGCCACCGGGGAGCTGTTTTTT. Protein: CASSERAGPATGELFF.

The rearrangement uses TRBV9 and TRBJ2-2, with D perhaps TRBD1 (5 bases). The germline CDR1 and CDR2 sequences are SGDLS and YYNGEE. The CDR3 is 14 amino acids. Trimming took off 0 bases at V and 4 bases at J, with 7 bases between the two ends. The CDR3 region is CASSVVTATGELFF. In nucleotides, the CDR3 is TGTGCCAGCAGCGTAGTGACAGCCACCGGGGAGCTGTTTTTT.

The chain uses TRBV5-1 and TRBJ1-2; D gene unclear. This CDR3 comprises 11 residues. Germline assignment: CDR1 SGHRS and CDR2 YFSETQ. The V gene lost 3 bases and the J gene lost 10 bases, with 10 bases spanning the gap. The CDR3 here is CASSSREVYTF. CDR3 DNA sequence: TGCGCCAGCAGCTCCCGAGAGGTCTACACCTTC.

This clone was seen a handful of times. The J gene is TRBJ2-7, the V gene TRBV25-1; D not resolved. V lost 6 bases to trimming and J lost 0 bases, with 15 bases between them. The CDR3 runs 15 residues. CDR1 and CDR2 from the germline V gene are MGHDK and SYGVNS. CDR3 sequence reads: CASSRLGVSSYEQYF. As DNA, the CDR3 is TGTGCCAGCAGCCGCCTGGGCGTCAGCTCCTACGAGCAGTACTTC.

This chain joins TRBV9 and TRBJ2-1; 13 bases line up with TRBD2. Trimming at V came to 2 bases and at J to 14 bases, leaving 7 bases not matched to a gene. The germline gives CDR1 SGDLS, CDR2 YYNGEE. There are 14 residues in the CDR3. Written as DNA, the CDR3 is TGTGCCAGCAGCGTGAGGACTAGCGGGGGTCATAAGTTCTTC. This sequence encodes CASSVRTSGGHKFF.

This chain connects TRBV2 to TRBJ1-2, with D unclear. The CDR3 runs to 10 residues. V lost 6 bases, J lost 14 bases, and 13 bases lay in between. Germline lookup yields CDR1 SNHLY and CDR2 FYNNEI. This CDR3 is CASRWVFLTF. CDR3 in DNA: TGTGCCAGCAGATGGGTCTTTCTAACCTTC.

This clone was seen a few times. CDR3 bases: TGTGCCAGTACGACAGTACCGGTCTATGGCTACACCTTC. It codes for CASTTVPVYGYTF. The chain carries TRBV19 and TRBJ1-2, with D possibly matching TRBD1 (5 bases). The CDR3 has 13 residues. Trimming removed 7 bases from V and 4 bases from J, with 13 bases in between. Per the germline V gene, CDR1 is LNHDA and CDR2 is SQIVND (reference sequence).

This rearrangement joins TRBV30 to TRBJ1-1; TRBD1 agrees at 10 bases. The V segment lost 1 base and the J segment 4 bases; nucleotides outside the gene matches: 9. This CDR3 has 16 residues. Germline V CDR1 and CDR2: GTSNPN, SVGIG (reference sequence). CDR3 region: CAWSGQGALFTTEAFF. CDR3 DNA: TGTGCCTGGAGTGGACAGGGGGCATTATTTACCACTGAAGCTTTCTTT.

The chain uses TRBV2 and TRBJ2-5; TRBD1 matches 9 bases. With V trimmed by 6 bases and J by 3 bases, 5 bases remained unmatched. This CDR3 comprises 14 residues. Germline CDR1 and CDR2: SNHLY and FYNNEI. CDR3 sequence: CASSPGTGKETQYF. CDR3 bases: TGTGCCAGCAGCCCCGGGACAGGGAAAGAGACCCAGTACTTC.

This sequence joins TRBV29-1 and TRBJ2-6; no clear D gene. Trimming stripped 3 bases from V and 2 bases from J, with 5 bases between. Per the germline V gene, CDR1 is SQVTM and CDR2 is ANQGSEA. The CDR3 length is 13 residues. This CDR3 is CSVEKAGANVLTF. The CDR3 nucleotides read TGCAGCGTTGAGAAAGCTGGGGCCAACGTCCTGACTTTC. The full variable domain, with the rest looked up from reference TRBV29-1 and TRBJ2-6, is SAVISQKPSRDICQRGTSLTIQCQVDSQVTMMFWYRQQPGQSLTLIATANQGSEATYESGFVIDKFPISRPNLTFSTLTVSNMSPEDSSIYLCSVEKAGANVLTFGAGSRLTVL.

This chain links TRBV25-1 with TRBJ1-2, with 10 bases identical to TRBD1. CDR1 is MGHDK and CDR2 is SYGVNS in the germline V gene. V gave up 3 bases and J gave up 4 bases; unmatched junction bases: 5. CDR3 length equals 15 residues. CDR3 sequence: CASSEQTGGGYGYTF. CDR3 sequence (DNA): TGTGCCAGCAGTGAGCAGACAGGGGGCGGCTATGGCTACACCTTC.

The gene calls are TRBV7-3 and TRBJ2-1; D unresolved. V lost 5 bases to trimming and J lost 12 bases, with 14 bases between them. CDR1 and CDR2 from the germline V gene are SGHTA and FQGTGA. This CDR3 has 12 residues. The CDR3 nucleotides are TGTGCCAGCAGCCCAGGACCCGGAGTGCAGTTCTTC. It translates to CASSPGPGVQFF. Looking up the rest from reference TRBV7-3 and TRBJ2-1 gives the full variable domain: GAGVSQTPSNKVTEKGKYVELRCDPISGHTALYWYRQSLGQGPEFLIYFQGTGAADDSGLPNDRFFAVRPEGSVSTLKIQRTERGDSAVYLCASSPGPGVQFFGPGTRLTVL.

In its sample, this clone was seen a few times. The chain has TRBV19 and TRBJ2-5, with 9 bases aligning to TRBD2. The CDR3 totals 15 residues. J lost 3 bases, V lost 5 bases, and 7 bases had no gene match. Per germline, CDR1 LNHDA and CDR2 SQIVND (reference sequence). CDR3 region: CASSDSGGVKETQYF. DNA of the CDR3: TGTGCCAGTAGTGATAGCGGGGGAGTTAAAGAGACCCAGTACTTC.